The T cell receptor (beta chain) described here comes from a study of T cells in Graves' hyperthyroidism and ophthalmopathy. Study background: Blood from the periphery was taken at initial diagnosis, before any treatment.

Findings and limits, study-wide: Ophthalmopathy was identified by the model a median roughly six months ahead of onset.

A word on this clonotype: The antigen remains unidentified.

PBMCs were sourced from around 10 ml fresh peripheral blood. In germline, CDR1 is SGHDT, CDR2 YYEEEE. The CDR3 loop spans 15 amino acids. With 0 bases removed from V and 0 bases from J, the gap between germline ends came to 10 bases. Amplified regions were TCR beta CDR3 sequences from RNA transcripts. The HTBI primer set served for first-round RT-PCR of the TCR CDR3. TCRdb redid the calling of the multiplex PCR reads with MiXCR, one entry per CDR3 protein. The sample contains hundreds of thousands of distinct CDR3 sequences, 17% of which appear only once. This TCR was sampled from a woman in her late teens or twenties with Graves' ophthalmopathy. The rearrangement uses TRBV5-6 and TRBJ2-7; D is unresolved. The sequenced sample was blood. The CDR3 DNA reads TGTGCCAGCAGCTTGGGGCCTTCGAGCTCCTACGAGCAGTACTTC. Translation: CASSLGPSSSYEQYF.